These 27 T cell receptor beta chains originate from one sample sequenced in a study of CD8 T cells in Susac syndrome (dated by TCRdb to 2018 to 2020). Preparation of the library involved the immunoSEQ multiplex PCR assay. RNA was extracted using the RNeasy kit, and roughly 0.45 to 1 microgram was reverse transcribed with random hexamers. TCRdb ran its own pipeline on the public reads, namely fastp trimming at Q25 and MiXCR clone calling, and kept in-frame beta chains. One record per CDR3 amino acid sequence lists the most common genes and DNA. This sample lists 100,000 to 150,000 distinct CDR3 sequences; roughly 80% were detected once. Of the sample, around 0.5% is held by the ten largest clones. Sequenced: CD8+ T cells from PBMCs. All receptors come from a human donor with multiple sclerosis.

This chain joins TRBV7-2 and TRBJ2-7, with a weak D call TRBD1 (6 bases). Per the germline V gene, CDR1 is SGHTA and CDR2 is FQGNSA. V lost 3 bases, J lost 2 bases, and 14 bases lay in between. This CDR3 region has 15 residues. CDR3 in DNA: TGTGCCAGCAGCTTCCCGGGGCAGGGGCCCTACGAGCAGTACTTC. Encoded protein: CASSFPGQGPYEQYF.

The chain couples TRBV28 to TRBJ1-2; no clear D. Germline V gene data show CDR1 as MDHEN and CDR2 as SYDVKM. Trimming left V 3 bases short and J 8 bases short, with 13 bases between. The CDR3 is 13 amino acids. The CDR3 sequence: CASSFGPLSGYTF. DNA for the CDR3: TGTGCCAGCAGTTTCGGCCCCCTATCAGGCTACACCTTC.

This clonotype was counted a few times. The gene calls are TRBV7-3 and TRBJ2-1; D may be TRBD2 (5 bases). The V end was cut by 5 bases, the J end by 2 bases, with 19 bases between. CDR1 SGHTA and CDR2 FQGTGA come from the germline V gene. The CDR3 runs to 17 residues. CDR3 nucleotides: TGTGCCAGCAGCCTAATGACTGCCGGGGAAGCCTACAATGAGCAGTTCTTC. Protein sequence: CASSLMTAGEAYNEQFF.

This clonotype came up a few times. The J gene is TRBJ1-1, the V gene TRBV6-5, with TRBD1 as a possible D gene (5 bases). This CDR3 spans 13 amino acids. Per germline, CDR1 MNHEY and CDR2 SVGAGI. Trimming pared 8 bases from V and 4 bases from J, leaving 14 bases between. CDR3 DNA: TGTGCCAGCTCACTTCAGGGTTCCACTGAAGCTTTCTTT. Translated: CASSLQGSTEAFF.

The CDR3 nucleotides read TGTGCCAGCAGTTGGTCGGGACAGAATTCACCCCTCCACTTT. Protein: CASSWSGQNSPLHF. The chain has TRBV12-3 or TRBV12-4 and TRBJ1-6; TRBD1 agrees at 7 bases. V shed 4 bases and J 7 bases; nucleotides not matched to a gene: 4. The CDR3 is 14 amino acids.

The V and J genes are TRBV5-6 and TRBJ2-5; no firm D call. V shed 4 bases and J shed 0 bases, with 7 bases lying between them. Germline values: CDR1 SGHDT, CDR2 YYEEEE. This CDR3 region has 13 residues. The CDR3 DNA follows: TGTGCCAGCAGCGTCAGTTACCAAGAGACCCAGTACTTC. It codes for CASSVSYQETQYF.

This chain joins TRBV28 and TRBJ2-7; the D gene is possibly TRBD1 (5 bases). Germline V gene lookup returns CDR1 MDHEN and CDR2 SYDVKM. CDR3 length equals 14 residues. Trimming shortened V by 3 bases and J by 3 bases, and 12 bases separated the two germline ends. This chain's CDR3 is CASSFAARVYEQYF. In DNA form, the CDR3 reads TGTGCCAGCAGTTTCGCGGCCAGGGTCTACGAGCAGTACTTC.

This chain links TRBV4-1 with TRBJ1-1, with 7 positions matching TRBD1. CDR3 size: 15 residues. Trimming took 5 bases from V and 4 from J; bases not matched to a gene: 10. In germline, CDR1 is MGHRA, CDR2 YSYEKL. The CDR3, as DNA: TGCGCCAGCAGCGATATGACAGGGAGCGGCACTGAAGCTTTCTTT. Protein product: CASSDMTGSGTEAFF.

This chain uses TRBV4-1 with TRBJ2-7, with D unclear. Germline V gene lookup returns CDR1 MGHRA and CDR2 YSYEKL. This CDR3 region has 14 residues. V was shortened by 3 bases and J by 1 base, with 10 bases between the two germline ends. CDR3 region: CASSHRPDSYEQYF. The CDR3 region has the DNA TGCGCCAGCAGCCACCGACCAGATTCCTACGAGCAGTACTTC.

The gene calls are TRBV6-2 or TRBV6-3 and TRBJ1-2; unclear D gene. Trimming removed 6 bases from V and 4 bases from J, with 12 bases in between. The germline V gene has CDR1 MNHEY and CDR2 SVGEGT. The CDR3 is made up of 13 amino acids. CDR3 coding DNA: TGTGCCAGCAGCTCGGGCCCGCCCTATGGCTACACCTTC. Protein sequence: CASSSGPPYGYTF.

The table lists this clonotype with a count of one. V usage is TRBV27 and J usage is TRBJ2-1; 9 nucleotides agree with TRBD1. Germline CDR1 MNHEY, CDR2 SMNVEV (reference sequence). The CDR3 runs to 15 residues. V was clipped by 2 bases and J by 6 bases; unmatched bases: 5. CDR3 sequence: CASSLTGTGSNEQFF. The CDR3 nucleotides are TGTGCCAGCAGTTTAACAGGGACAGGGTCCAATGAGCAGTTCTTC.

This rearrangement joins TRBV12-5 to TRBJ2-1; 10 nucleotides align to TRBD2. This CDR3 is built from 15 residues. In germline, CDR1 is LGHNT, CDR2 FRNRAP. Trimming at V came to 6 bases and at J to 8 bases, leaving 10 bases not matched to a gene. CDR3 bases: TGTGCTAGTGGCGAAGCGGGAGGGCCGACTCATGAGCAGTTCTTC. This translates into CASGEAGGPTHEQFF.

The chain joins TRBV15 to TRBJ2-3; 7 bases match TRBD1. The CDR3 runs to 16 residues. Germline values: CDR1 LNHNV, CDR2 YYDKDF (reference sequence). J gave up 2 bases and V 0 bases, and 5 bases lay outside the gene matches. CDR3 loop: CATSRETGSITDTQYF. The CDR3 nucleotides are TGTGCCACCAGCAGAGAGACAGGGTCTATCACAGATACGCAGTATTTT.

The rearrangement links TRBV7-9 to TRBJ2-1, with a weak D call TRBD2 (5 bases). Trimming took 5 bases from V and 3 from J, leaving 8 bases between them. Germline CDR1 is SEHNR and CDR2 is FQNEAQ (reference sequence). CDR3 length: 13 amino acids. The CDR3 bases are TGTGCCAGCAGCCCCCGGGACTACAATGAGCAGTTCTTC. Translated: CASSPRDYNEQFF.

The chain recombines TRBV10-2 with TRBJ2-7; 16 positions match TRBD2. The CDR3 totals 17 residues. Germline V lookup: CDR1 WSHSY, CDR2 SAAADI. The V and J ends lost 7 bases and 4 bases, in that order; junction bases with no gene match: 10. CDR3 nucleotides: TGCGCCAGCACCGGGACTAGCGGGGGGGCCGGTGGGTACGAGCAGTACTTC. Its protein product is CASTGTSGGAGGYEQYF.

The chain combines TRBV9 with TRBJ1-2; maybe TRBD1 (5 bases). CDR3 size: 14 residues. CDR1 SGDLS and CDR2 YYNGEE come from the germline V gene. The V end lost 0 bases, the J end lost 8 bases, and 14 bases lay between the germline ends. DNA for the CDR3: TGTGCCAGCAGCGTAGGAGGGGAGCTTGGGGGCTACACCTTC. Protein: CASSVGGELGGYTF.

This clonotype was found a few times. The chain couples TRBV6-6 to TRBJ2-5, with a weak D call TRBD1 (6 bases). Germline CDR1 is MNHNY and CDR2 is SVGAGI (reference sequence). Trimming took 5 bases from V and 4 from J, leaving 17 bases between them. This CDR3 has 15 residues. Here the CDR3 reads CASSPLGLGAETQYF. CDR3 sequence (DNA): TGTGCCAGCAGTCCCCTCGGACTGGGGGCAGAGACCCAGTACTTC.

CDR3 protein: CASSVSGTIPETQYF. Here the CDR3 DNA reads TGTGCCAGCAGCGTATCCGGGACTATCCCCGAGACCCAGTACTTC. The gene calls are TRBV13 and TRBJ2-5; 7 nucleotides align to TRBD2. This CDR3 region has 15 residues. Looked up from germline, CDR1 is PRHDT and CDR2 is FYEKMQ (reference sequence). With V trimmed by 5 bases and J by 5 bases, 11 bases remained unmatched.

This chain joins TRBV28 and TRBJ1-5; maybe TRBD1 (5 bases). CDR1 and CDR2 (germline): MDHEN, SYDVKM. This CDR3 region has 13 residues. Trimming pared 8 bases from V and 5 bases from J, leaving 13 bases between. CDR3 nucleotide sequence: TGTGCCAGCGGGAGGAGAGGGGATCAGCCCCAGCATTTT. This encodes CASGRRGDQPQHF.

The CDR3 sequence is CASNNGLSSYNEQFF. In nucleotides, the CDR3 is TGTGCCAGTAATAACGGCCTGAGCTCCTACAATGAGCAGTTCTTC. The V gene is TRBV19, the J gene TRBJ2-1, with D uncertain. Germline values: CDR1 LNHDA, CDR2 SQIVND (reference sequence). Trimming pared 7 bases from V and 0 bases from J, leaving 13 bases between. The CDR3 length is 15 residues.

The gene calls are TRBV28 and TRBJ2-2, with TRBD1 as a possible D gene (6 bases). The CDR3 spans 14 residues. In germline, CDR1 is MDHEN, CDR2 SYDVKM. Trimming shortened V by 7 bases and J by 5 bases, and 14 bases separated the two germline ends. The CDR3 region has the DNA TGTGCCAGCACCACCCAGAGGGGGACCGGGGAGCTGTTTTTT. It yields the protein CASTTQRGTGELFF.

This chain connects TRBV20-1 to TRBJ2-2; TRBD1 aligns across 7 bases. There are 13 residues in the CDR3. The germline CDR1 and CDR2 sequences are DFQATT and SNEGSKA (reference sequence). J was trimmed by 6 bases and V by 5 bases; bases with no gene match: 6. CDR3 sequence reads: CSAFRQGAGELFF. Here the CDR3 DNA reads TGCAGTGCTTTCCGACAGGGCGCCGGGGAGCTGTTTTTT.

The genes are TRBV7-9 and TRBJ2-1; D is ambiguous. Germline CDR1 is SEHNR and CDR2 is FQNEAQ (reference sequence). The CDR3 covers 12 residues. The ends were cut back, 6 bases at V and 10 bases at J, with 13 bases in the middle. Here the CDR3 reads CASSNQGLEQFF. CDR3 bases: TGTGCCAGCAGTAATCAAGGGTTAGAGCAGTTCTTC.

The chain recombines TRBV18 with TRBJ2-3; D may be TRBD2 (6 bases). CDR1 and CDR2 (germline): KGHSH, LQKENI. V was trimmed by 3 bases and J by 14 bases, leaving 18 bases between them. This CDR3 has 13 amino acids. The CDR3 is CASSPLQLPGGYF. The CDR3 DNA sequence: TGTGCCAGCTCACCCCTCCAGCTGCCCGGGGGGTATTTT.

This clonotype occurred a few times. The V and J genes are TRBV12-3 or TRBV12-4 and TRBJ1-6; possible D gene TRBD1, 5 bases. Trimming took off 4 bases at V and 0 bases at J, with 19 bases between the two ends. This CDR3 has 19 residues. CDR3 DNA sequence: TGTGCCAGCAGTTCTAAAAGGTGGGGCCGTAGCTCCTATAATTCACCCCTCCACTTT. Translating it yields CASSSKRWGRSSYNSPLHF.

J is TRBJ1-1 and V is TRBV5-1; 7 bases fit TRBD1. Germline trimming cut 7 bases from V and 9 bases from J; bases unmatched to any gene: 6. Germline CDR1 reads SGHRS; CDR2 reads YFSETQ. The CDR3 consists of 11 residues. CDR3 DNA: TGCGCCAGCGCCGGGACAGCTCAAGCTTTCTTT. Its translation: CASAGTAQAFF.

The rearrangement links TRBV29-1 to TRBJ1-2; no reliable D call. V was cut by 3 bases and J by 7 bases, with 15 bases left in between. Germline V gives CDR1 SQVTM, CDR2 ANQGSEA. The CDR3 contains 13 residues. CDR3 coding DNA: TGCAGCGTTGATAAAGGGCCATTGGGTGGCTACACCTTC. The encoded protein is CSVDKGPLGGYTF.